The clone carrying this TCR beta chain was seen only once. Its antigen is still unknown. Replicate PCRs for sorted subsets used around 200 ng DNA; this equaled 25,000 to 35,000 T cell genomes. The repertoire was sequenced with immunoSEQ multiplex PCR; TCRdb's copy has only in-frame clones and lacks some. Of over a million clones in the sample, around 98% were seen once. This CDR3 comprises 16 residues. Germline V gives CDR1 SNHLY, CDR2 FYNNEI. With 9 bases clipped from V and 0 bases from J, the junction kept 6 bases outside the gene matches. The entry originates in a study of shared clonotypes between healthy human individuals. Findings of the study overall: Sampling involved blood alone; tissue repertoires likely differ. Non-shared clonotypes had lower generation probabilities than clonotypes shared by all four sorted-subset donors.

This clonotype was sampled from a man aged 25 to 40 in good health. Sequencing was done on a sample of naive CD4+ T cells sorted from blood. The subset: CD45RA+ positively selected. The chain recombines TRBV2 with TRBJ1-4, with 11 bases aligning to TRBD1. This CDR3 reads CARTRDRGTTNEKLFF. The CDR3 DNA reads as TGTGCCAGGACCCGGGACAGGGGGACAACTAATGAAAAACTGTTTTTT.